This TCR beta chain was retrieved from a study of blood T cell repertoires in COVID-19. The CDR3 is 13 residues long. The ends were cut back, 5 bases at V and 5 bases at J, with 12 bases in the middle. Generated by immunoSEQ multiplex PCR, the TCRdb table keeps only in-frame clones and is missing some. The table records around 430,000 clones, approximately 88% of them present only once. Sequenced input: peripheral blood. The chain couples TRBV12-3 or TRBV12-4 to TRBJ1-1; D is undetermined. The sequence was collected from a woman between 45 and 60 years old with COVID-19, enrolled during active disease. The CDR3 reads CASSTWTGTEAFF. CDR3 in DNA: TGTGCCAGCAGTACATGGACTGGGACTGAAGCTTTCTTT.